The 23 T cell receptor beta chains below come from one sample, sequenced in a study of blood T cell repertoires in COVID-19. This table comes from immunoSEQ multiplex PCR, and its TCRdb copy is limited to in-frame clones, with some not included. Of about 34,000 clones listed, roughly 74% are singletons. Sequencing was performed on peripheral blood. The receptors here all came from a man older than 75 with active or convalescent COVID-19.

The gene calls are TRBV5-1 and TRBJ2-3; 13 positions agree with TRBD2. The V gene end was trimmed by 4 bases and the J gene end by 5 bases; junction bases not matched to a gene: 7. The germline V gene has CDR1 SGHRS and CDR2 YFSETQ. The CDR3 runs to 16 residues. The CDR3 region is CASSPGLAGRGDTQYF. The CDR3 DNA sequence: TGCGCCAGCAGCCCGGGACTAGCGGGGCGTGGAGATACGCAGTATTTT. Looking up the rest from reference TRBV5-1 and TRBJ2-3 gives the full variable domain: KAGVTQTPRYLIKTRGQQVTLSCSPISGHRSVSWYQQTPGQGLQFLFEYFSETQRNKGNFPGRFSGRQFSNSRSEMNVSTLELGDSALYLCASSPGLAGRGDTQYFGPGTRLTVL.

The CDR3 region has the DNA TGCGCCAGCAGCCAAGAGTACACCGCTGGAAACACCATATATTTT. This sequence encodes CASSQEYTAGNTIYF. The chain couples TRBV4-1 to TRBJ1-3; D ambiguous. The CDR3 consists of 15 residues. Trimming removed 0 bases at V and 2 bases at J, with 8 bases between. Per germline, CDR1 MGHRA and CDR2 YSYEKL.

V and J are TRBV6-5 and TRBJ2-7; D perhaps matches TRBD1 (5 bases). CDR3 length: 15 residues. Germline V gene lookup returns CDR1 MNHEY and CDR2 SVGAGI. Between the trimmed V and J ends, which lost 8 bases and 3 bases, there was a span of 20 bases. The CDR3, as DNA: TGTGCCAGCGGTTTATTAGGTGCAGGGAACTACGAGCAGTACTTC. Amino acids: CASGLLGAGNYEQYF.

This clone was counted only a few times. V usage is TRBV6-5 and J usage is TRBJ2-5, with D perhaps matching TRBD1 (5 bases). The CDR3 extends over 15 amino acids. The germline gives CDR1 MNHEY, CDR2 SVGAGI. Trimming left V 6 bases short and J 4 bases short, with 18 bases between. CDR3 sequence (DNA): TGTGCCAGCAGAGATCCTTTTCAGGGTTCAGAGACCCAGTACTTC. This codes for CASRDPFQGSETQYF.

The chain has TRBV24-1 and TRBJ2-1, with TRBD2 identical over 10 bases. The CDR3 runs 16 residues. V shed 2 bases and J 4 bases; nucleotides not matched to a gene: 4. CDR1 is KGHDR and CDR2 is SFDVKD in the germline V gene. For the CDR3, the DNA is TGTGCCACCAGTGATTGGGGGACTAGCGAGTACAATGAGCAGTTCTTC. Its protein product is CATSDWGTSEYNEQFF.

The chain couples TRBV5-5 to TRBJ2-1; D remains ambiguous. CDR3 size: 13 residues. V lost 0 bases and J 4 bases, leaving 5 bases between the germline ends. Germline V gene lookup returns CDR1 SGHKS and CDR2 YYEKEE (reference sequence). CDR3 sequence reads: CASSLGQYNEQFF. For the CDR3, the DNA is TGTGCCAGCAGCTTGGGGCAATACAATGAGCAGTTCTTC.

This clone was detected a few times. The chain uses TRBV7-9 and TRBJ2-7; D is ambiguous. Germline-derived CDR1 and CDR2 are SEHNR and FQNEAQ (reference sequence). V was cut by 9 bases and J by 6 bases, with 15 bases left in between. The CDR3 is 12 residues long. The CDR3 loop reads CASPGPGGEQYF. For the CDR3, the DNA is TGTGCCAGTCCCGGCCCCGGCGGCGAGCAGTACTTC.

The genes are TRBV5-1 and TRBJ1-2; D not resolved. CDR1 SGHRS and CDR2 YFSETQ come from the germline V gene. The CDR3 has 13 residues. V was cut by 0 bases and J by 8 bases, with 11 bases left in between. The CDR3 here is CASSLEFMEGYTF. The CDR3 DNA reads TGCGCCAGCAGCTTGGAGTTCATGGAGGGCTACACCTTC. Full variable domain (remainder filled in from reference TRBV5-1 and TRBJ1-2): KAGVTQTPRYLIKTRGQQVTLSCSPISGHRSVSWYQQTPGQGLQFLFEYFSETQRNKGNFPGRFSGRQFSNSRSEMNVSTLELGDSALYLCASSLEFMEGYTFGSGTRLTVV.

The rearrangement uses TRBV18 and TRBJ2-5; no definite D call. The CDR3 totals 14 residues. Germline V gene data show CDR1 as KGHSH and CDR2 as LQKENI. V lost 3 bases to trimming and J lost 4 bases, with 12 bases between them. The CDR3 DNA is TGTGCCAGCTCACCCGGGTTAGGTCGAGAGACCCAGTACTTC. Translation: CASSPGLGRETQYF.

The genes are TRBV12-3 or TRBV12-4 and TRBJ1-5; D not certain. Trimming took off 3 bases at V and 5 bases at J, with 5 bases between the two ends. This CDR3 spans 12 amino acids. The CDR3 sequence is CASSFSDQPQHF. The CDR3 bases are TGTGCCAGCAGTTTTAGTGATCAGCCCCAGCATTTT.

The chain combines TRBV19 with TRBJ1-2, with 8 bases fitting TRBD1. Germline V lookup: CDR1 LNHDA, CDR2 SQIVND (reference sequence). The CDR3 is 15 residues long. The V segment lost 5 bases and the J segment 2 bases; nucleotides outside the gene matches: 7. This CDR3 reads CASSESGTGNYGYTF. CDR3 coding DNA: TGTGCCAGTAGTGAATCCGGGACAGGCAACTATGGCTACACCTTC.

This clone has more than one count but fewer than ten. The J gene is TRBJ1-1, the V gene TRBV29-1; maybe TRBD1 (6 bases). Trimming removed 3 bases at V and 0 bases at J, with 11 bases between. Germline V gene lookup returns CDR1 SQVTM and CDR2 ANQGSEA. The CDR3 runs 14 residues. The CDR3 DNA follows: TGCAGCGTTGACCAGGGACATTTGAACACTGAAGCTTTCTTT. It is translated as CSVDQGHLNTEAFF. The full variable domain, with the rest looked up from reference TRBV29-1 and TRBJ1-1, is SAVISQKPSRDICQRGTSLTIQCQVDSQVTMMFWYRQQPGQSLTLIATANQGSEATYESGFVIDKFPISRPNLTFSTLTVSNMSPEDSSIYLCSVDQGHLNTEAFFGQGTRLTVV.

This clone has a handful of counts. The genes are TRBV5-4 and TRBJ2-1; TRBD1 agrees at 10 bases. This CDR3 region has 14 residues. Per germline, CDR1 SGHNT and CDR2 YYREEE (reference sequence). J gave up 8 bases and V 3 bases, and 5 bases lay outside the gene matches. For the CDR3, the DNA is TGTGCCAGCAGCTGGGCGACAGGGGGCTATGAGCAGTTCTTC. Translating it yields CASSWATGGYEQFF.

This chain uses TRBV27 with TRBJ2-3; 8 bases fit TRBD1. This CDR3 is built from 16 residues. The junction had 7 bases not matched to a gene; V was cut back by 3 bases and J by 2 bases. Germline assignment: CDR1 MNHEY and CDR2 SMNVEV (reference sequence). The CDR3 sequence: CASSFQGQANTDTQYF. In nucleotides, the CDR3 is TGTGCCAGCAGTTTCCAGGGACAGGCAAACACAGATACGCAGTATTTT.

Only a few counts were recorded for this clone. The DNA for the CDR3 is TGTGCCACCAGCAGAGGGGGGGAGCGAGATACGCAGTATTTT. It yields the protein CATSRGGERDTQYF. The rearrangement links TRBV15 to TRBJ2-3, with a weak D call TRBD2 (6 bases). CDR3 size: 14 residues. Germline CDR1 LNHNV, CDR2 YYDKDF (reference sequence). V lost 1 base to trimming and J lost 5 bases, with 10 bases between them. The full variable domain, completed using reference TRBV15 and TRBJ2-3, is DAMVIQNPRYQVTQFGKPVTLSCSQTLNHNVMYWYQQKSSQAPKLLFHYYDKDFNNEADTPDNFQSRRPNTSFCFLDIRSPGLGDTAMYLCATSRGGERDTQYFGPGTRLTVL.

V is TRBV7-9 and J is TRBJ1-1; 8 nucleotides line up with TRBD1. The CDR3 sequence is 12 residues long. V shed 5 bases and J 11 bases; nucleotides not matched to a gene: 7. Per the germline V gene, CDR1 is SEHNR and CDR2 is FQNEAQ (reference sequence). The CDR3 DNA sequence: TGTGCCAGCAGCGTAGGACAGGGTTGGGCTTTCTTT. It specifies CASSVGQGWAFF.

The rearrangement joins TRBV5-1 to TRBJ2-1; TRBD2 aligns across 9 bases. This CDR3 comprises 16 residues. J gave up 7 bases and V 4 bases, and 12 bases lay outside the gene matches. Germline V gene data show CDR1 as SGHRS and CDR2 as YFSETQ. CDR3: CASSLGGTSQSNEQFF. The CDR3 DNA is TGCGCCAGCAGCCTGGGGGGGACTAGCCAATCTAATGAGCAGTTCTTC.

The chain joins TRBV28 to TRBJ2-3; D possibly corresponds to TRBD2 (5 bases). V was shortened by 3 bases and J by 4 bases, with 14 bases between the two germline ends. This CDR3 has 15 amino acids. Per the germline V gene, CDR1 is MDHEN and CDR2 is SYDVKM. The CDR3: CASSFRAAFSDTQYF. The CDR3 nucleotides are TGTGCCAGCAGTTTTAGAGCGGCCTTCTCAGATACGCAGTATTTT.

This sequence joins TRBV5-1 and TRBJ1-1, with 7 bases aligning to TRBD1. The CDR3 totals 13 residues. The germline gives CDR1 SGHRS, CDR2 YFSETQ. Unmatched junction bases numbered 4, after V lost 0 bases and J lost 8 bases. CDR3 nucleotides: TGCGCCAGCAGCTTGGAGCCGACAGGGGAAGCTTTCTTT. This sequence encodes CASSLEPTGEAFF.

The J gene is TRBJ2-5, the V gene TRBV6-4; unclear D gene. The germline V gene encodes CDR1 MRHNA and CDR2 SNTAGT. There are 13 residues in the CDR3. Between the trimmed V and J ends, which lost 4 bases and 3 bases, there was a span of 9 bases. For the CDR3, the DNA is TGTGCCAGCAGTGTAACATCCGAAGAGACCCAGTACTTC. This gives the protein CASSVTSEETQYF.

The chain joins TRBV10-3 to TRBJ1-6; 7 bases fit TRBD1. V dropped 6 bases and J dropped 8; count of bases not matched to a gene: 4. The CDR3 loop spans 13 amino acids. CDR1 ENHRY and CDR2 SYGVKD come from the germline V gene. Here the CDR3 DNA reads TGTGCCATCAGCGACAGGGTTGATTCACCCCTCCACTTT. Protein sequence: CAISDRVDSPLHF.

The CDR3 bases are TGTGCCAGCGGGCGATCCTCTGGAAACACCATATATTTT. The encoded protein is CASGRSSGNTIYF. This chain joins TRBV9 and TRBJ1-3; D is unresolved. V lost 7 bases, J lost 0 bases, and 8 bases lay in between. Germline loops: CDR1 SGDLS, CDR2 YYNGEE. This CDR3 is 13 amino acids long. Based on the CDR3 plus reference TRBV9 and TRBJ1-3, the full variable domain is DSGVTQTPKHLITATGQRVTLRCSPRSGDLSVYWYQQSLDQGLQFLIQYYNGEERAKGNILERFSAQQFPDLHSELNLSSLELGDSALYFCASGRSSGNTIYFGEGSWLTVV.

The V gene is TRBV7-2, the J gene TRBJ2-7, with 8 bases lining up with TRBD2. The trim removed 4 bases at V and 4 bases at J, leaving 3 bases unmatched. This CDR3 comprises 13 residues. Looked up from germline, CDR1 is SGHTA and CDR2 is FQGNSA. The CDR3 bases are TGTGCCAGCAGCTACGGGAGGGTTTACGAGCAGTACTTC. This gives the protein CASSYGRVYEQYF.